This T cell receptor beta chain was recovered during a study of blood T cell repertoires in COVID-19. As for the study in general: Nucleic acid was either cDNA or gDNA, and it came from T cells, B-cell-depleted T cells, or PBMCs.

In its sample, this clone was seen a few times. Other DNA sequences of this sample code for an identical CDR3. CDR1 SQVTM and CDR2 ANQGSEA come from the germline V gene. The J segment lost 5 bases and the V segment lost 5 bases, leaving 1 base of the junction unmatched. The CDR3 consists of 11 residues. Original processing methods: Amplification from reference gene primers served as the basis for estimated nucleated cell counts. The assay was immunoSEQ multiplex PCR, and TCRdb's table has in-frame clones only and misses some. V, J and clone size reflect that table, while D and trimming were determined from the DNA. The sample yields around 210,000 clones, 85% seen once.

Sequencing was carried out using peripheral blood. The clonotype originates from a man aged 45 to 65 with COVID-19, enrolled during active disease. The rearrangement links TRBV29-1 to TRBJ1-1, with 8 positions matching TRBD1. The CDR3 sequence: CSVRQGTEAFF. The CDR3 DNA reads TGCAGCGTTCGACAGGGGACTGAAGCTTTCTTT.